The present TCR beta chain was sequenced within a study of blood T cell repertoires in COVID-19. Across the whole study: Whether acute or convalescent, the COVID-19 samples came from the United States, Italy and Spain. The analysed material was cDNA or gDNA that came from T cells, B-cell-depleted T cells, or PBMCs.

In the original analysis: Nucleated cell number was recorded as an estimate derived from reference gene primer amplification. Sequencing used immunoSEQ multiplex PCR; TCRdb keeps in-frame clones, though not all of them. Clonal size and the V and J genes are those of that table, whereas D and trimming came from the DNA. The sample has about 34,000 clones, more than 90% seen once. Trimming removed 1 base from V and 6 bases from J; junction bases left unmatched: 4. CDR1 and CDR2 from the germline V gene are LGHDT and YNNKEL (reference sequence). This CDR3 has 14 residues. Sequencing used peripheral blood. This chain connects TRBV3-1 (or the pseudogene TRBV3-2) to TRBJ2-7; 9 bases map to TRBD1. The receptor was isolated from a man between 60 and 75 years old with active or convalescent COVID-19. The CDR3 sequence: CASSQGTGVTEQYF. DNA of the CDR3: TGTGCCAGCAGCCAAGGGACAGGGGTCACCGAGCAGTACTTC.